Listed below are T cell receptor beta chains from one sample, sequenced in a study of blood T cell repertoires in COVID-19. Assay used: immunoSEQ multiplex PCR; TCRdb lists only in-frame clones, some missing. Among about 350,000 clones listed, about nine tenths were seen once. The sequencing input was peripheral blood. These receptors originate from a woman between 65 and 79 years old with COVID-19, enrolled during active disease. Both conserved end residues are part of each CDR3. Each record gives: clone size, J gene, D gene, V gene, CDR3 length, CDR3 DNA, CDR3 protein. A D gene is named only where the DNA matches it firmly. Clone sizes are given selectively: once, few, many, or a class where the clone is expanded.

>once|TRBJ1-2|-|TRBV18|15
TGTGCCAGCTCACCACCGGGTAGGGGTAGCTATGGCTACACCTTC
CASSPPGRGSYGYTF
>-|TRBJ2-7|-|TRBV10-2|14
TGCGCCAGCACCCCGACTAGAGCCCAAAACGAGCAGTACTTC
CASTPTRAQNEQYF
>-|TRBJ1-5|-|TRBV28|15
TGTGCCAGCTCCCACGGGGTGATTAGCAATCAGCCCCAGCATTTT
CASSHGVISNQPQHF
>-|TRBJ2-3|TRBD2|TRBV6-4|16
TGTGCCAGCAGTGGCCTAGCGGGGGCCGACACAGATACGCAGTATTTT
CASSGLAGADTDTQYF
>-|TRBJ2-7|-|TRBV6-2/TRBV6-3|18
TGTGCCAGCAGCTTGGACCCTTTCTCACCGGGGAGTGGCTACGAGCAGTACTTC
CASSLDPFSPGSGYEQYF
>-|TRBJ2-3|TRBD2|TRBV29-1|16
TGCAGCGTTGGGGGGGAGGGCCATGTGGGCACAGATACGCAGTATTTT
CSVGGEGHVGTDTQYF
>-|TRBJ1-3|-|TRBV28|15
TGTGCCAGCAGTCGGGGGGGACTAGGAGGAAACACCATATATTTT
CASSRGGLGGNTIYF
>-|TRBJ1-2|TRBD1|TRBV4-1|16
TGCGCCAGCAGCCAAGCCCCACTACAGGGGGCGCGGGGCTACACCTTC
CASSQAPLQGARGYTF
>-|TRBJ1-2|-|TRBV20-1|11
TGCAGTGCCCGAAGGGGGTTTGGCTACACCTTC
CSARRGFGYTF
>-|TRBJ1-2|-|TRBV25-1|17
TGTGCCAGCAGTGAAAATCTCCGTCCCGTAGCTAACTATGGCTACACCTTC
CASSENLRPVANYGYTF
>-|TRBJ1-3|-|TRBV27|15
TGTGCCAGCAGCAGGAACCAGGGTGGAGGAAACACCATATATTTT
CASSRNQGGGNTIYF
>-|TRBJ2-4|TRBD1|TRBV4-1|20
TGCGCCAGCAGCCAAGATAGACAGGGGGCGATTACCTACCCTCAAAACATTCAGTACTTC
CASSQDRQGAITYPQNIQYF
>-|TRBJ1-1|TRBD1|TRBV6-5|16
TGTGCCAGCAGTTACAATCCGGACAGGGGTGGCACTGAAGCTTTCTTT
CASSYNPDRGGTEAFF
>-|TRBJ1-2|-|TRBV7-8|16
TGTGCCAGCAGCTACCTCATACAGGGCGGGCGATATGGCTACACCTTC
CASSYLIQGGRYGYTF
>few|TRBJ1-5|TRBD1|TRBV7-2|15
TGTGCCAGCAGCTTAGGAGGACAGGGTAATCAGCCCCAGCATTTT
CASSLGGQGNQPQHF
>-|TRBJ2-5|-|TRBV13|13
TGTGCCAGCAGCTTCCCCGTACTAGAGACCCAGTACTTC
CASSFPVLETQYF
>-|TRBJ1-1|TRBD1|TRBV11-1|15
TGTGCCAGCAGCTTTTACGGACAGGGATTTACTGAAGCTTTCTTT
CASSFYGQGFTEAFF
>-|TRBJ1-1|-|TRBV28|13
TGTGCCAGCAAAAGGGAGAGGAACACTGAAGCTTTCTTT
CASKRERNTEAFF
>-|TRBJ2-7|TRBD2|TRBV2|16
TGTGCCAGCAGTGACCCTAGCGGGGGGCCCCCCTACGAGCAGTACTTC
CASSDPSGGPPYEQYF
>-|TRBJ1-5|-|TRBV12-5|11
TGTGCTAGTGGTTTCAGGGGTAACTCGCATTTT
CASGFRGNSHF
>-|TRBJ1-5|-|TRBV19|16
TGTGCCAGTAGTATGGCTGGCGGGCATAGCAATCAGCCCCAGCATTTT
CASSMAGGHSNQPQHF
>few|TRBJ1-1|TRBD1|TRBV20-1|14
TGCAGTGCTAGTAAGGGACAGCTTAACACTGAAGCTTTCTTT
CSASKGQLNTEAFF